The entry below describes one TCR beta chain. These data are taken from a study of cytomegalovirus exposure and HLA in healthy donors. Using immunoSEQ multiplex PCR, the repertoire was profiled, and TCRdb retains in-frame clones only, with some absent. The table has approximately 160,000 clones, under 90% seen once. The source of this sequence is a woman between 18 and 29 years old in good health and CMV-seropositive. The specimen was PBMCs.

In nucleotides, the CDR3 is TGTGCTAGTGGTTTGGATAGCGACTATGGCTACACCTTC. It encodes CASGLDSDYGYTF. The rearrangement joins TRBV12-5 to TRBJ1-2; D remains unclear. Germline lookup yields CDR1 LGHNT and CDR2 FRNRAP. The V gene lost 1 base and the J gene lost 3 bases, with 6 bases spanning the gap. CDR3 length: 13 amino acids.